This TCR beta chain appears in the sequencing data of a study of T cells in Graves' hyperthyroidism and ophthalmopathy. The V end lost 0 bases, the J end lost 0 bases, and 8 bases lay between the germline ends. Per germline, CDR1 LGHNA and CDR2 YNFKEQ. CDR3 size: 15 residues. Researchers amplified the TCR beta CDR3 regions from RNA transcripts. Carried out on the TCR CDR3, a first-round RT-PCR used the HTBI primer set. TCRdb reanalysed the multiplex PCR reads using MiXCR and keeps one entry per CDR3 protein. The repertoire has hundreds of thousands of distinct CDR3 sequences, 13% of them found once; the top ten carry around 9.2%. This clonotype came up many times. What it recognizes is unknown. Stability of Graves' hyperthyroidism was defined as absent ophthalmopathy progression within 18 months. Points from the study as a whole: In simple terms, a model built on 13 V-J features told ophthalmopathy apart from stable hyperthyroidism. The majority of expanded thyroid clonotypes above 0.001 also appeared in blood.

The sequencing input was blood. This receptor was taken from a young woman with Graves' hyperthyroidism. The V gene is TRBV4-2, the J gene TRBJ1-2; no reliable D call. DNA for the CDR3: TGTGCCAGCAGCCAAGATCCCACAGCTAACTATGGCTACACCTTC. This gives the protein CASSQDPTANYGYTF.